Each of the 23 T cell receptor beta chains below was sequenced from the same sample in a study of tissue T cells after allogeneic stem cell transplantation. Repertoires were generated with immunoSEQ multiplex PCR, while TCRdb's copy carries only in-frame clones and drops some. The sample has 5,500 to 8,000 clones; approximately 54% are singletons. The material sequenced was duodenum tissue, taken at autopsy. The receptors derive from a female donor over 55 with lung cancer.

The J gene is TRBJ1-3, the V gene TRBV7-2; D gene ambiguous. The CDR3 has 15 amino acids. Germline CDR1 reads SGHTA; CDR2 reads FQGNSA. V lost 5 bases to trimming and J lost 0 bases, with 11 bases between them. The CDR3 DNA follows: TGTGCCAGCAGCCCCTATGAGCGCTCTGGAAACACCATATATTTT. It yields the protein CASSPYERSGNTIYF.

This clone has a single count. V usage is TRBV5-1 and J usage is TRBJ1-1; no definite D call. Trimming took 4 bases from V and 0 from J, leaving 13 bases between them. In germline, CDR1 is SGHRS, CDR2 YFSETQ. The CDR3 sequence is 15 residues long. The CDR3 DNA reads TGCGCCAGCAGCCCTAACCTGCAGATGAACACTGAAGCTTTCTTT. It is translated as CASSPNLQMNTEAFF.

The rearrangement joins TRBV27 to TRBJ2-3; D possibly corresponds to TRBD2 (6 bases). The CDR3 has 18 residues. Germline V gives CDR1 MNHEY, CDR2 SMNVEV (reference sequence). V dropped 3 bases and J dropped 0 bases, with 19 bases sitting between them. The CDR3 region has the DNA TGTGCCAGCAGTTTCGGGGGAGCTATCCCGACTAGCACAGATACGCAGTATTTT. Amino acids: CASSFGGAIPTSTDTQYF.

Within the sample, this clone is medium-sized. V is TRBV19 and J is TRBJ1-4; no definite D call. From germline, CDR1 is LNHDA and CDR2 SQIVND (reference sequence). CDR3 length: 11 residues. V was trimmed by 5 bases and J by 7 bases, leaving 5 bases between them. CDR3 amino acids: CASSVGEKLFF. DNA for the CDR3: TGTGCCAGTAGTGTTGGTGAAAAACTGTTTTTT.

This clone was picked up a small number of times. The chain carries TRBV30 and TRBJ1-1; D uncertain. Germline V CDR1 and CDR2: GTSNPN, SVGIG (reference sequence). The CDR3 extends over 11 amino acids. Trimming shortened V by 3 bases and J by 1 base, and 3 bases separated the two germline ends. CDR3 protein: CAWRRNTEAFF. Written as DNA, the CDR3 is TGTGCCTGGAGGCGGAACACTGAAGCTTTCTTT.

This clone was seen a handful of times. The rearrangement links TRBV6-1 to TRBJ1-2; the D gene is possibly TRBD1 (6 bases). Germline CDR1 and CDR2: MNHNS and SASEGT. Trimming cost V 1 base and J 0 bases, with 12 bases left between them. The CDR3 has 16 residues. This CDR3 reads CASSEGWGQSNYGYTF. The CDR3 DNA follows: TGTGCCAGCAGTGAAGGCTGGGGGCAGTCTAACTATGGCTACACCTTC.

This clone was detected a few times. This same CDR3 is encoded by further DNA sequences in the sample. The chain couples TRBV7-2 to TRBJ2-5, with 8 positions matching TRBD2. With V trimmed by 5 bases and J by 7 bases, 12 bases remained unmatched. Germline lookup yields CDR1 SGHTA and CDR2 FQGNSA. CDR3 length: 15 residues. The DNA of the CDR3 is TGTGCCAGCAGCCCAACTTTGGCGGGGGGCGGGACCCAGTACTTC. It encodes CASSPTLAGGGTQYF.

The V and J genes are TRBV6-5 and TRBJ1-1; D is possibly TRBD1 (5 bases). The V end was cut by 0 bases, the J end by 8 bases, with 7 bases between. Germline loops: CDR1 MNHEY, CDR2 SVGAGI. The CDR3 totals 12 residues. Here the CDR3 reads CASSYSTGEAFF. CDR3 DNA: TGTGCCAGCAGTTACTCTACAGGAGAAGCTTTCTTT.

The chain couples TRBV5-5 to TRBJ2-1; D is ambiguous. The length of the CDR3 is 14 residues. Per the germline V gene, CDR1 is SGHKS and CDR2 is YYEKEE (reference sequence). Trimming took off 1 base at V and 6 bases at J, with 11 bases between the two ends. CDR3 in DNA: TGTGCCAGCAGCTTGTGGTGGAACGGCAATGAGCAGTTCTTC. Amino acid sequence: CASSLWWNGNEQFF.

This clone was found a few times. The chain combines TRBV7-9 with TRBJ2-5; 12 positions match TRBD1. The CDR3 runs 16 residues. CDR1 and CDR2 (germline): SEHNR, FQNEAQ (reference sequence). After removal of 3 bases from V and 5 bases from J, the junction contained 7 bases not matched to a gene. The CDR3 sequence: CASSFTGTGGSETQYF. The DNA for the CDR3 is TGTGCCAGCAGCTTTACCGGGACAGGGGGCTCGGAGACCCAGTACTTC.

This chain connects TRBV5-1 to TRBJ2-1, with 8 bases that match TRBD2. V lost 5 bases and J lost 3; bases outside the gene matches: 10. There are 16 residues in the CDR3. Germline-derived CDR1 and CDR2 are SGHRS and YFSETQ. Written as DNA, the CDR3 is TGCGCCAGCAGTCCTCAGACGGGGGGGTTCTACAATGAGCAGTTCTTC. It yields the protein CASSPQTGGFYNEQFF.

The gene calls are TRBV6-2 or TRBV6-3 and TRBJ1-5; D unresolved. The CDR3 contains 14 residues. The V gene's germline CDR1 is MNHEY and CDR2 SVGEGT. The V and J ends lost 3 bases and 4 bases respectively, with 10 bases between them. CDR3 loop: CASSYLLSNQPQHF. DNA for the CDR3: TGTGCCAGCAGTTATCTTCTCAGTAATCAGCCCCAGCATTTT.

This chain joins TRBV7-3 and TRBJ2-4, with a weak D call TRBD2 (6 bases). The germline V and J ends were trimmed by 1 base and 6 bases, with 7 bases remaining between them. This CDR3 has 13 residues. Germline V lookup: CDR1 SGHTA, CDR2 FQGTGA. The CDR3 region is CASSLMRGNIQYF. In DNA, the CDR3 is TGTGCCAGCAGCTTAATGCGGGGAAACATTCAGTACTTC. The variable domain in full, with the rest retrieved from reference TRBV7-3 and TRBJ2-4, is GAGVSQTPSNKVTEKGKYVELRCDPISGHTALYWYRQSLGQGPEFLIYFQGTGAADDSGLPNDRFFAVRPEGSVSTLKIQRTERGDSAVYLCASSLMRGNIQYFGAGTRLSVL.

This clone has only a few counts. The chain combines TRBV28 with TRBJ2-1; TRBD1 agrees at 9 bases. Per germline, CDR1 MDHEN and CDR2 SYDVKM. Unmatched junction bases numbered 6, after V lost 6 bases and J lost 6 bases. The CDR3 loop spans 14 amino acids. The CDR3 loop is CASRDGQGTNEQFF. CDR3 nucleotide sequence: TGTGCCAGCAGAGACGGACAGGGGACCAATGAGCAGTTCTTC.

The rearrangement uses TRBV6-5 and TRBJ1-2; 7 nucleotides agree with TRBD1. This CDR3 comprises 14 residues. Germline assignment: CDR1 MNHEY and CDR2 SVGAGI. With V trimmed by 2 bases and J by 6 bases, 6 bases remained unmatched. This CDR3 is CASSYRTGAHGYTF. Written as DNA, the CDR3 is TGTGCCAGCAGTTACCGAACAGGGGCGCATGGCTACACCTTC.

This chain links TRBV6-2 or TRBV6-3 with TRBJ1-2, with unresolved D. V was trimmed by 6 bases and J by 5 bases, leaving 13 bases between them. Germline assignment: CDR1 MNHEY and CDR2 SVGEGT. The CDR3 sequence is 13 residues long. In nucleotides, the CDR3 is TGTGCCAGCAGCCAGGACCTGACATATGGCTACACCTTC. Residues: CASSQDLTYGYTF.

This rearrangement joins TRBV7-8 to TRBJ2-1; 8 nucleotides agree with TRBD2. CDR1 and CDR2 (germline): SGHVS, FQNEAQ. After removal of 5 bases from V and 15 bases from J, the junction contained 9 bases not matched to a gene. The length of the CDR3 is 12 residues. The CDR3 spells CASSPTGGPRFF. Here the CDR3 DNA reads TGTGCCAGCAGCCCAACGGGGGGGCCTCGGTTCTTC. The variable domain in full, with the rest retrieved from reference TRBV7-8 and TRBJ2-1, is GAGVSQSPRYKVAKRGQDVALRCDPISGHVSLFWYQQALGQGPEFLTYFQNEAQLDKSGLPSDRFFAERPEGSVSTLKIQRTQQEDSAVYLCASSPTGGPRFFGPGTRLTVL.

This sequence joins TRBV4-3 and TRBJ1-4; perhaps TRBD1 as D (6 bases). Trimming took off 0 bases at V and 5 bases at J, with 19 bases between the two ends. This CDR3 has 18 amino acids. The germline gives CDR1 LGHNA, CDR2 YSLEER. The CDR3 loop is CASSQDLLTGRSNEKLFF. In nucleotides, the CDR3 is TGCGCCAGCAGCCAAGATCTGCTTACAGGGCGTTCCAATGAAAAACTGTTTTTT.

The chain carries TRBV11-2 and TRBJ1-1; no reliable D call. Germline V gene data show CDR1 as SGHAT and CDR2 as FQNNGV. With 1 base removed from V and 0 bases from J, the gap between germline ends came to 6 bases. The CDR3 is 14 amino acids. The CDR3 spells CASSLGPVNTEAFF. Written as DNA, the CDR3 is TGTGCCAGCAGCTTAGGTCCAGTGAACACTGAAGCTTTCTTT.

V usage is TRBV30 and J usage is TRBJ1-1; unclear D gene. Germline V CDR1 and CDR2: GTSNPN, SVGIG (reference sequence). Deletions cut 3 bases from V and 3 bases from J, with 8 bases between. CDR3 length equals 12 residues. Written as DNA, the CDR3 is TGTGCCTGGAGCCAGTATGACACTGAAGCTTTCTTT. Protein sequence: CAWSQYDTEAFF.

The rearrangement joins TRBV5-7 to TRBJ2-2; possibly TRBD2 for D (5 bases). TRBV5-7 qualifies as an ORF whose function is uncertain. This CDR3 region has 16 residues. The germline V and J ends were trimmed by 0 bases and 0 bases, with 9 bases remaining between them. The CDR3, as DNA: TGTGCCAGCAGCTTGGTGGCGGGCACGAACACCGGGGAGCTGTTTTTT. Translated: CASSLVAGTNTGELFF.

The chain is built from TRBV4-2 and TRBJ1-1, with D maybe TRBD1 (5 bases). Germline CDR1 and CDR2: LGHNA and YNFKEQ. The length of the CDR3 is 15 residues. V was trimmed by 1 base and J by 1 base, leaving 10 bases between them. CDR3 in DNA: TGTGCCAGCAGCCAAGCGTCAGGGAAGAACACTGAAGCTTTCTTT. It yields the protein CASSQASGKNTEAFF.

This chain links TRBV2 with TRBJ1-4; 9 bases agree with TRBD1. The CDR3 contains 14 residues. CDR1 is SNHLY, CDR2 FYNNEI, per germline. Trimming took 2 bases from V and 7 from J; bases not matched to a gene: 2. The CDR3 DNA reads as TGTGCCAGCAGTGAATTGACAGGGGGTGAAAAACTGTTTTTT. It translates to CASSELTGGEKLFF. Drawing the rest from reference TRBV2 and TRBJ1-4, the complete variable domain is EPEVTQTPSHQVTQMGQEVILRCVPISNHLYFYWYRQILGQKVEFLVSFYNNEISEKSEIFDDQFSVERPDGSNFTLKIRSTKLEDSAMYFCASSELTGGEKLFFGSGTQLSVL.